Reported below is one TCR beta chain. Antigen: not known. Since all of the isolated RNA was reverse transcribed, expressed TCRB transcripts were what got sequenced. Profiling relied on immunoSEQ multiplex PCR, and the TCRdb table lists in-frame clones only, not all of them. The sample shows a few hundred thousand clones, approximately 15% of them seen only once. Germline V gene sequence: CDR1 MNHEY, CDR2 SMNVEV (reference sequence). The CDR3 extends over 15 amino acids. V trimming: 0 bases; J trimming: 4 bases; junction bases outside the gene matches: 3. Sorting with CD45RO/CCR7/CD25/CD127/CD95/CD27 yielded naive, central memory, regulatory and stem-like memory CD4+ cells. The data derive from a study of beta chain features in type 1 diabetes. Across the study: Researchers looked at fewer than 120,000,000 sorted cells across all samples.

Overall study findings and caveats: For patients and controls alike, PCR might favor shorter templates to the same degree. Compared with healthy donors, patients appeared to share more similar naive, central memory and regulatory TCRB repertoires. There was a moderate but significant shortening of TCRB CDR3s in all four CD4+ subsets of Type 1 diabetes patients.

The sequenced material came from naive CD4+ T cells from blood. The chain has TRBV27 and TRBJ2-3; 8 bases agree with TRBD1. This receptor was obtained from a woman aged 18-35 years with type 1 diabetes. This CDR3 reads CASSLSGRGPDTQYF. CDR3 nucleotides: TGTGCCAGCAGTTTATCGGGCAGGGGGCCAGATACGCAGTATTTT.